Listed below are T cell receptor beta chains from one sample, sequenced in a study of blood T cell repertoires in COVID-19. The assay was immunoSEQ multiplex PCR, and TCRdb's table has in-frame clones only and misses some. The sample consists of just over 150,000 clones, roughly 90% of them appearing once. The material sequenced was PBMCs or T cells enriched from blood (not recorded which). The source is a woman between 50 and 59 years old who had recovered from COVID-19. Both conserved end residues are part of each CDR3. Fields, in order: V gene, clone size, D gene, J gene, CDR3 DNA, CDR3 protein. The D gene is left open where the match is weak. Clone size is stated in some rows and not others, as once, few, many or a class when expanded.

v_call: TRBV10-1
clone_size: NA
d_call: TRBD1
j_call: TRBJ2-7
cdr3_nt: TGCGCCAGCAGTGGATTATATCGACAGGGGGAGATAGGTCTGGACTTC
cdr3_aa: CASSGLYRQGEIGLDF

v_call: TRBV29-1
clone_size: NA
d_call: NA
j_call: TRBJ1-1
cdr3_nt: TGCAGCGTTACGACACGAGGGGGGGTGAACACTGAAGCTTTCTTT
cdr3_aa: CSVTTRGGVNTEAFF

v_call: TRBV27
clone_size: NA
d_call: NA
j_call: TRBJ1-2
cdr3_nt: TGTGCCAGCAAGGGAACAGGGCTCTATGGCTACACCTTC
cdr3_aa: CASKGTGLYGYTF

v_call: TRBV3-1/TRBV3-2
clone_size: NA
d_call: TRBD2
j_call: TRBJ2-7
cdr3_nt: TGTGCCAGCAGCCAAGACGGGGGGGAGTACGAGCAGTACTTC
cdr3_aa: CASSQDGGEYEQYF

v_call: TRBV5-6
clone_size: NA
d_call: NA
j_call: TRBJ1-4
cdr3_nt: TGTGCCAGCAGCTTCCGGGGGGCCGGTGAAAAACTGTTTTTT
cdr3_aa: CASSFRGAGEKLFF

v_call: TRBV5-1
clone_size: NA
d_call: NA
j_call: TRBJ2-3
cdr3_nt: TGCGCCAGCAGCTTGCCCACAGGCGGTAGCACAGATACGCAGTATTTT
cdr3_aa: CASSLPTGGSTDTQYF

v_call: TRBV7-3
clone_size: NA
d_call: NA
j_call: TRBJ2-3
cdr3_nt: TGTGCCAGCAGCCCCTCCAGGGGGGCGGATACGCAGTATTTT
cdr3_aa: CASSPSRGADTQYF

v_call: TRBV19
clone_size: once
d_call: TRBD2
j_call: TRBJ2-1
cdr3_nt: TGTGCCGTCCGCGGCGGGGGAGATAACAATGAGCAGTTCTTC
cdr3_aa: CAVRGGGDNNEQFF

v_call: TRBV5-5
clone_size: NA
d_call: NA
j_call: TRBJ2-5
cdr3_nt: TGTGCCAGCAGCCGCCGTGAGGGGACCCAGTACTTC
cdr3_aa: CASSRREGTQYF

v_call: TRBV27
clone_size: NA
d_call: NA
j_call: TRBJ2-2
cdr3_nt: TGTGCCAGCAGTTTATCGGTAGCTACGAACGGGGAGCTGTTTTTT
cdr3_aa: CASSLSVATNGELFF

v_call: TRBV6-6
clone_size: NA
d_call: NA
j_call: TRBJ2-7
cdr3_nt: TGTGCCAGCAGTTACTTTCGAAACGAGGGCGAGCAGTACTTC
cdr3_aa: CASSYFRNEGEQYF

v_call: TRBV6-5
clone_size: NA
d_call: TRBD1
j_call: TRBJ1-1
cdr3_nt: TGTGCCAGCAGGGGGGGACAGGGGAACACTGAAGCTTTCTTT
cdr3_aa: CASRGGQGNTEAFF

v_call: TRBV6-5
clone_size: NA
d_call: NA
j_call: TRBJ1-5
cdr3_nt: TGTGCCAGCAGTTACACAGGACGGAATCAGCCCCAGCATTTT
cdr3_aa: CASSYTGRNQPQHF

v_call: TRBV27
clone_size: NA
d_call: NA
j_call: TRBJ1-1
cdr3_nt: TGTGCCAGCAGTTCCCCTGGCGGAACTGAAGCTTTCTTT
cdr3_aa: CASSSPGGTEAFF

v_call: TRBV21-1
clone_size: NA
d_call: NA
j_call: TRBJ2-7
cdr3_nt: TGTGCCAGCAGGTTAGCGGGGGATCCTCAATACTACGAGCAGTACTTC
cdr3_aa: CASRLAGDPQYYEQYF

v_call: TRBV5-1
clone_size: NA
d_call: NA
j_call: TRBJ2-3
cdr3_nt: TGCGCCAGCAGCTTTGGGCCGTCTAGCGCAGATACGCAGTATTTT
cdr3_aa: CASSFGPSSADTQYF

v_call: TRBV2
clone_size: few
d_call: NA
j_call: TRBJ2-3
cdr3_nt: TGTGCCAGCAGATTCGAGGGCGCTGGGACAGATACGCAGTATTTT
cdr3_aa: CASRFEGAGTDTQYF

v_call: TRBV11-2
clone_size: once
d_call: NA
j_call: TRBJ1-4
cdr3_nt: TGTGCCACCTCCAGAGAGGCTAATGAAAAACTGTTTTTT
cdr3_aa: CATSREANEKLFF

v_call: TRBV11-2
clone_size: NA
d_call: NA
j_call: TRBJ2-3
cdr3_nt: TGTGCCAGCAGCTTATTACTAGCAAAAGATACGCAGTATTTT
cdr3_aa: CASSLLLAKDTQYF

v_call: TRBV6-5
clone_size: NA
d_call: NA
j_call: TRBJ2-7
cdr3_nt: TGTGCCAGCACCCAGGGGTCCATCTACGAGCAGTACTTC
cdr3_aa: CASTQGSIYEQYF

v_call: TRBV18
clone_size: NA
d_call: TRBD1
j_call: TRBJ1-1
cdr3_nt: TGTGCCAGCTCACCTCTGGGACAGATGAACACTGAAGCTTTCTTT
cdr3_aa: CASSPLGQMNTEAFF

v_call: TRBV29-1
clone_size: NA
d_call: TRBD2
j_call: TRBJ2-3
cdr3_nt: TGCAGCGCCACTAGCGGGGGGGCAGATACGCAGTATTTT
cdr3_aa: CSATSGGADTQYF

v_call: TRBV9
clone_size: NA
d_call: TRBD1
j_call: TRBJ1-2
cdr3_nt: TGTGCCAGCAGCCTTCGGACAGGGGGCGACTATGGCTACACCTTC
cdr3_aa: CASSLRTGGDYGYTF

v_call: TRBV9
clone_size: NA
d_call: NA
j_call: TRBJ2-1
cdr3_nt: TGTGCCAGCAGCGCCGTCCCAGATGAGCAGTTCTTC
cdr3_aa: CASSAVPDEQFF

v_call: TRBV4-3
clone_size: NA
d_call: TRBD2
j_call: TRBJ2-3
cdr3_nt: TGCGCCAGCAGCCAAGCACCAGCGGGGGTAACAGATACGCAGTATTTT
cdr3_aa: CASSQAPAGVTDTQYF

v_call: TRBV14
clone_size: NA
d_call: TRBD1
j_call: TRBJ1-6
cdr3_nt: TGTGCCAGCAGCCCGGACAGGGTAGTGCCCCTCCACTTT
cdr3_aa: CASSPDRVVPLHF

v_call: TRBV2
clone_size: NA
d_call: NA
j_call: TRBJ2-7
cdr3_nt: TGTGCCAGCGTTAGATCTCCCTACGAGCAGTACTTC
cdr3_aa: CASVRSPYEQYF

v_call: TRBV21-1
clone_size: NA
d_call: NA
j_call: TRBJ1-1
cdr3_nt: TGTGCCAGCAGTGTCGACAGGGGACTGAACACTGAAGCTTTCTTT
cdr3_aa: CASSVDRGLNTEAFF

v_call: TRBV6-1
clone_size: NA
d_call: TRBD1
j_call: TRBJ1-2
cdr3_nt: TGTGCCAGCAGTGTCTCCGGGACAGGGTGGGACTATGGCTACACCTTC
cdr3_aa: CASSVSGTGWDYGYTF

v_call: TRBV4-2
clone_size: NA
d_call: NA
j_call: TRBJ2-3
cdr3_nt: TGTGCCAGCAGCCAAGATCCGAGCACAGATACGCAGTATTTT
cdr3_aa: CASSQDPSTDTQYF

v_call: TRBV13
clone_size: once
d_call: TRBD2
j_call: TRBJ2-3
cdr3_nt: TGTGCCAGCAGCGCTGGGACTAGCGGGGGGGCAGGAGATACGCAGTATTTT
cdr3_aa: CASSAGTSGGAGDTQYF

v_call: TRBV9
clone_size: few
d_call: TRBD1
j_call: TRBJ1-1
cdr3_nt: TGTGCCAGCAGCGCTGGGGGACAGGGGGTTAGGGGCACTGAAGCTTTCTTT
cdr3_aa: CASSAGGQGVRGTEAFF

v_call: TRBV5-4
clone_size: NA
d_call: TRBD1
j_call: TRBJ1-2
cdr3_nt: TGTGCCAGCAGCTCAAGGGACAGGGGGAGCTATGGCTACACCTTC
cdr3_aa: CASSSRDRGSYGYTF

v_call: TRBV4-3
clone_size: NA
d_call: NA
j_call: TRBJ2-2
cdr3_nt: TGCGCCAGCAGCCAAGGAAGGCGGGGGCCCGTTAACACCGGGGAGCTGTTTTTT
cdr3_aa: CASSQGRRGPVNTGELFF

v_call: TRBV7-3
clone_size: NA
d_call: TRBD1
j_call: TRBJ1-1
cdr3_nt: TGTGCCAGCAGCTTACGACAGGGGGCAGCTGAAGCTTTCTTT
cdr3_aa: CASSLRQGAAEAFF

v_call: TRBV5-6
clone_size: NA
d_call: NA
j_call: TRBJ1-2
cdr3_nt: TGTGCCAGCAGCTTAGGAAGGGTCCCCGCAGGGGATGGCTACACCTTC
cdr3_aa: CASSLGRVPAGDGYTF

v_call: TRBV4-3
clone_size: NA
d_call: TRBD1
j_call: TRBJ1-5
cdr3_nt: TGCGCCAGCAGCCAAGGACAGGGGATCGATCAGCCCCAGCATTTT
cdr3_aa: CASSQGQGIDQPQHF

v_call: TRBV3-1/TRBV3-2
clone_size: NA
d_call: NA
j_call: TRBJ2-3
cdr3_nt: TGTGCCAGCAGCTCGCGGACAGGCACAGATACGCAGTATTTT
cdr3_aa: CASSSRTGTDTQYF